This is a list of T cell receptor beta chains from one sample in a study of OX40 agonist ivuxolimab in advanced cancers. Some clones are missing from TCRdb's copy, which holds only in-frame ones; the method was immunoSEQ multiplex PCR. This table holds about 79,000 clones, about nine tenths found once. Here the sequenced sample was CD4+ or CD8+ T cells sorted from blood, taken in a trial of the OX40 agonist ivuxolimab. All receptors come from an adult with an advanced solid tumor such as melanoma, head and neck, liver or kidney cancer. Each CDR3 is given with its conserved first and last residue. A D gene is named only where the DNA matches it firmly. Only some rows state a clone size, as once, few, many or a class for expanded clones.

D	V	J	size	length	CDR3	DNA
.	TRBV2	TRBJ1-6	.	15	CASRGLQPNNSPLHF	TGTGCCAGCAGAGGCCTACAACCGAATAATTCACCCCTCCACTTT
.	TRBV27	TRBJ1-5	.	13	CASSLSFNQPQHF	TGTGCCAGCAGTTTATCATTTAATCAGCCCCAGCATTTT
.	TRBV28	TRBJ1-4	.	14	CASSSSQDNEKLFF	TGTGCCAGCAGTTCTAGTCAGGATAATGAAAAACTGTTTTTT
.	TRBV6-1	TRBJ1-5	.	13	CASSETTLWPQHF	TGTGCCAGCAGTGAGACTACTTTGTGGCCCCAGCATTTT
.	TRBV7-9	TRBJ2-5	.	15	CASSFSGSRRETQYF	TGTGCCAGCAGCTTCAGTGGCTCCCGGAGAGAGACCCAGTACTTC
.	TRBV6-5	TRBJ2-5	.	13	CASSPRGFETQYF	TGTGCCAGCAGCCCCAGGGGCTTCGAGACCCAGTACTTC
.	TRBV9	TRBJ1-1	.	14	CASSVVPRGAEAFF	TGTGCCAGCAGCGTAGTCCCGAGGGGAGCCGAAGCTTTCTTT
.	TRBV7-2	TRBJ1-4	.	15	CASNPWGGGGEKLFF	TGTGCCAGCAACCCCTGGGGAGGGGGAGGTGAAAAACTGTTTTTT
.	TRBV5-1	TRBJ1-2	.	15	CASSLVPGGDYGYTF	TGCGCCAGCAGCTTGGTCCCGGGGGGGGACTATGGCTACACCTTC
TRBD1	TRBV19	TRBJ2-1	.	17	CASSVFSQGTLNNEQFF	TGTGCCAGTAGTGTCTTTTCACAGGGGACCCTAAACAATGAGCAGTTCTTC
TRBD1	TRBV4-1	TRBJ2-1	.	17	CASSRDRVKYSYNEQFF	TGCGCCAGCAGCAGGGACAGGGTTAAGTACTCCTACAATGAGCAGTTCTTC
.	TRBV9	TRBJ1-3	.	14	CASSVSDSGNTIYF	TGTGCCAGCAGCGTAAGTGACTCTGGAAACACCATATATTTT
TRBD1	TRBV7-8	TRBJ1-5	few	15	CASSLDRGPRQPQHF	TGTGCCAGCAGCCTGGACAGGGGCCCTCGTCAGCCCCAGCATTTT
TRBD1	TRBV5-3	TRBJ1-6	.	15	CASSPSGTDNSPLHF	TGTGCCAGCAGCCCCAGCGGGACAGACAATTCACCCCTCCACTTT
.	TRBV19	TRBJ1-4	.	14	CASSSPDRDEKLFF	TGTGCCAGTAGCTCACCGGACAGAGATGAAAAACTGTTTTTT
.	TRBV6-1	TRBJ1-1	once	16	CASSAIGGTGFNEAFF	TGTGCCAGCAGTGCAATAGGGGGGACGGGTTTCAATGAAGCTTTCTTT
TRBD1	TRBV6-5	TRBJ1-2	.	13	CASSYGTDYGYTF	TGTGCCAGCAGTTACGGGACAGACTATGGCTACACCTTC
TRBD1	TRBV19	TRBJ1-1	.	15	CASSRSGTDWLEAFF	TGTGCCAGTAGTAGATCCGGGACAGATTGGCTTGAAGCTTTCTTT
TRBD2	TRBV11-2	TRBJ2-3	once	17	CASSLDLAGRLTDTQYF	TGTGCCAGCAGCTTAGACCTAGCGGGGCGGCTCACAGATACGCAGTATTTT
TRBD2	TRBV7-9	TRBJ2-1	.	17	CASSPKIRAGDYNEQFF	TGTGCCAGCAGCCCTAAAATCCGAGCGGGGGATTACAATGAGCAGTTCTTC
.	TRBV6-1	TRBJ1-4	once	16	CASSQATQIGREKLFF	TGTGCCAGCAGTCAAGCGACCCAAATAGGTCGGGAAAAACTGTTTTTT
TRBD1	TRBV18	TRBJ2-3	.	15	CASSRGTGDSDTQYF	TGTGCCAGCTCACGAGGGACAGGGGATTCAGATACGCAGTATTTT
.	TRBV6-5	TRBJ1-5	.	15	CASSSTGIRNQPQHF	TGTGCCAGCAGTTCCACAGGGATTCGCAATCAGCCCCAGCATTTT
TRBD1	TRBV2	TRBJ1-2	.	15	CASSRDRGPPYGYTF	TGTGCCAGCAGTCGCGACAGGGGCCCTCCTTATGGCTACACCTTC
.	TRBV29-1	TRBJ1-2	.	14	CSVPRAGAMSGYTF	TGCAGCGTGCCTCGGGCAGGGGCAATGAGTGGCTACACCTTC
.	TRBV10-1	TRBJ1-4	.	11	CASPGREKLFF	TGCGCCAGCCCCGGCAGGGAAAAACTGTTTTTT
TRBD2	TRBV4-1	TRBJ2-5	.	21	CASSQGSWGGLSGGNQETQYF	TGCGCCAGCAGCCAAGGCAGTTGGGGAGGGTTGAGCGGGGGAAACCAAGAGACCCAGTACTTC
TRBD2	TRBV28	TRBJ2-5	.	16	CASSPGLAGSRETQYF	TGTGCCAGCAGTCCCGGACTAGCGGGGTCCCGGGAGACCCAGTACTTC
.	TRBV28	TRBJ1-4	.	14	CASSFRGGWEKLFF	TGTGCCAGCAGTTTCAGGGGTGGATGGGAAAAACTGTTTTTT
.	TRBV18	TRBJ2-1	.	17	CASSPLGGDSSYNEQFF	TGTGCCAGCTCACCATTGGGCGGGGATAGCTCCTACAATGAGCAGTTCTTC
.	TRBV19	TRBJ1-5	.	15	CASSILQGGNQPQHF	TGTGCCAGTAGTATCCTACAGGGAGGCAATCAGCCCCAGCATTTT
.	TRBV6-1	TRBJ1-2	.	14	CASSEGLQTYGYTF	TGTGCCAGCAGTGAGGGACTGCAGACGTATGGCTACACCTTC
TRBD1	TRBV11-3	TRBJ2-5	.	15	CASSSGQAVRETQYF	TGTGCCAGCAGCTCGGGACAGGCTGTGCGAGAGACCCAGTACTTC
.	TRBV5-8	TRBJ2-3	.	16	CASSRWEGADTDTQYF	TGTGCCAGCAGCCGATGGGAGGGGGCTGACACAGATACGCAGTATTTT
.	TRBV6-5	TRBJ1-1	.	12	CASSYGGTEAFF	TGTGCCAGCAGTTATGGGGGCACTGAAGCTTTCTTT
TRBD1	TRBV5-6	TRBJ2-5	.	12	CASVRDRETQYF	TGTGCCAGCGTCCGGGACAGAGAGACCCAGTACTTC
.	TRBV5-1	TRBJ1-5	.	20	CASGSLWWSPGQGNSQPQHF	TGCGCCAGCGGTTCTCTTTGGTGGTCCCCTGGCCAGGGTAATTCTCAGCCCCAGCATTTT
TRBD1	TRBV28	TRBJ1-1	.	17	CASSLGSKGTGGTEAFF	TGTGCCAGCAGTTTAGGGTCCAAAGGGACAGGGGGTACTGAAGCTTTCTTT
.	TRBV7-3	TRBJ2-3	once	15	CASSLRRDGTDTQYF	TGTGCCAGCAGCTTACGGAGGGATGGTACAGATACGCAGTATTTT